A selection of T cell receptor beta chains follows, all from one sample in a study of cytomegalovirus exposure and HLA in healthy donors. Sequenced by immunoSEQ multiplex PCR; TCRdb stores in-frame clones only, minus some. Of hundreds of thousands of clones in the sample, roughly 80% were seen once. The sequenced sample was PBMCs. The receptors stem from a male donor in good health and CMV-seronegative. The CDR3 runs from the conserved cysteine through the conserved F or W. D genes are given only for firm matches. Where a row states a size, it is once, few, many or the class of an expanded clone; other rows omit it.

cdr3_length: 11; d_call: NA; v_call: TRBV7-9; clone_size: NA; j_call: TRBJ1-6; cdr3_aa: CSSTEGSPLHF; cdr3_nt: TGTTCCAGCACCGAGGGCTCACCCCTCCACTTT
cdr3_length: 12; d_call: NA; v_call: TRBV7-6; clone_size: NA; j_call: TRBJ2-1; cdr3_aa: CASSSSGLVPFF; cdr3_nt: TGTGCCAGCAGCTCAAGCGGCCTAGTTCCGTTCTTC
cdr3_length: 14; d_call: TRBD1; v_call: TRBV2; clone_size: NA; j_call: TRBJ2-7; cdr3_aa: CASNLMGQSYEQYF; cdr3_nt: TGTGCCAGCAACCTCATGGGACAGAGCTACGAGCAGTACTTC
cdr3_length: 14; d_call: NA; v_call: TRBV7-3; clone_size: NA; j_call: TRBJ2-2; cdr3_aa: CASSPIANTGELFF; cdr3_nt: TGTGCCAGCAGCCCCATAGCTAACACCGGGGAGCTGTTTTTT
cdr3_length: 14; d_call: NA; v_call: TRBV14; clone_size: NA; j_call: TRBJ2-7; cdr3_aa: CASSISSGVDEQYF; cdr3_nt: TGTGCCAGCAGCATATCCTCAGGGGTTGACGAGCAGTACTTC
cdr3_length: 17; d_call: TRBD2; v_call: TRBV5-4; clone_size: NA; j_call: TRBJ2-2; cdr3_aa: CASSWLAGGFNTGELFF; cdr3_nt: TGTGCCAGCAGCTGGCTAGCGGGAGGATTCAACACCGGGGAGCTGTTTTTT
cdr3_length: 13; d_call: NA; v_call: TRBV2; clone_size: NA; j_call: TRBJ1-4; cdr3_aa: CASSPRLNEKLFF; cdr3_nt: TGTGCCAGCAGCCCTAGACTTAATGAAAAACTGTTTTTT
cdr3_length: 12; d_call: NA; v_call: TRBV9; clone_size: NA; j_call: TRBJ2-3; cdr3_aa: CASSQAADTQYF; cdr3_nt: TGTGCCAGCAGCCAGGCAGCAGATACGCAGTATTTT
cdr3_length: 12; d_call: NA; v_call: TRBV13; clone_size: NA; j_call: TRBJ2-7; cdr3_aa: CASSSASYEQYF; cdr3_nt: TGTGCCAGCAGCTCTGCGTCCTACGAGCAGTACTTC
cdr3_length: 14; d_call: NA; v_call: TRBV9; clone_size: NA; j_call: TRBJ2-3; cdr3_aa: CASSVLGVTDTQYF; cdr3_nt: TGTGCCAGCAGCGTTTTAGGGGTCACAGATACGCAGTATTTT
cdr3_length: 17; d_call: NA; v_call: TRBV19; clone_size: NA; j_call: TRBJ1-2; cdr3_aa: CASHRRGEKGANYGYTF; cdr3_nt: TGTGCCAGCCATAGACGGGGGGAAAAGGGTGCTAACTATGGCTACACCTTC
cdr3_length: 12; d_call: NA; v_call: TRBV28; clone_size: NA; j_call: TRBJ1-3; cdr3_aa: CASRSSGNTIYF; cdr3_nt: TGTGCCAGCAGGAGTTCTGGAAACACCATATATTTT
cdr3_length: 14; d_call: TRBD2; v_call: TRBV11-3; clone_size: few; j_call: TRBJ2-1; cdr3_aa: CASSLAGGYNEQFF; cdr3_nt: TGTGCCAGCAGCTTAGCGGGAGGCTACAATGAGCAGTTCTTC
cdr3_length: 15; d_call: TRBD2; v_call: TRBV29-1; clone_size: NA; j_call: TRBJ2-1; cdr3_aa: CSVEGGLAGLNEQFF; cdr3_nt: TGCAGCGTTGAAGGAGGACTAGCGGGGCTCAATGAGCAGTTCTTC
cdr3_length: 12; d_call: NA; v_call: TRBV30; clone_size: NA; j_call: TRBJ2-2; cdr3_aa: CAWSGRDGELFF; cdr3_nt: TGTGCCTGGAGTGGCAGGGACGGGGAGCTGTTTTTT
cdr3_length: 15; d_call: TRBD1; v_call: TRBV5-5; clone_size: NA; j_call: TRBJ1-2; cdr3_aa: CASSYRQGYDYGYTF; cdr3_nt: TGTGCCAGCAGCTATCGACAGGGATATGACTATGGCTACACCTTC
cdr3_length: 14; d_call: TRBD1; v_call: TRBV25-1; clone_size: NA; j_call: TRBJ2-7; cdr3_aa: CASSEKTGGYEQYF; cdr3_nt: TGTGCCAGCAGTGAAAAGACAGGGGGCTACGAGCAGTACTTC
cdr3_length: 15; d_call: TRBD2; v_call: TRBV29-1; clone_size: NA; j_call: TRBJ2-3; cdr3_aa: CSVELLSGRIDTQYF; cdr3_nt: TGCAGCGTTGAGTTGCTTAGCGGGAGGATAGATACGCAGTATTTT
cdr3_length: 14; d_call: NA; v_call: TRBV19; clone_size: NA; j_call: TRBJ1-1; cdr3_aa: CASSIFASNTEAFF; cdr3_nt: TGTGCCAGTAGTATATTTGCCAGTAACACTGAAGCTTTCTTT
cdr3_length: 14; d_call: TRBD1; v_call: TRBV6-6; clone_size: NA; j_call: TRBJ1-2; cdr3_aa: CASSYDRDRYGYTF; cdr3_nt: TGTGCCAGCAGTTACGACAGGGACCGCTATGGCTACACCTTC
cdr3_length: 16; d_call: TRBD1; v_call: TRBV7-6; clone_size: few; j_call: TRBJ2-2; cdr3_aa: CASSSSGTGLPGELFF; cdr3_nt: TGTGCCAGCAGCTCGTCCGGGACAGGTTTGCCCGGGGAGCTGTTTTTT
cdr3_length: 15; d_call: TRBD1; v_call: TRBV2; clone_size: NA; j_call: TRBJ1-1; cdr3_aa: CASSDRTGRNTEAFF; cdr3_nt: TGTGCCAGCAGCGACCGGACAGGGCGGAACACTGAAGCTTTCTTT
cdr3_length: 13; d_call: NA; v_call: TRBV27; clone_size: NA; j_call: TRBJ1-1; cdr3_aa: CASQISMNTEAFF; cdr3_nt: TGTGCCAGCCAGATCTCCATGAACACTGAAGCTTTCTTT
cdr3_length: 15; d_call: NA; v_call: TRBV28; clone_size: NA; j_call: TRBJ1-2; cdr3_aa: CASSFSGDRTRGYTF; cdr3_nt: TGTGCCAGCAGTTTTTCAGGGGACCGGACGCGAGGCTACACCTTC
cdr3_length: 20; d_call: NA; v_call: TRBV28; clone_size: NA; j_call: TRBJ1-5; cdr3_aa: CASSLLGGPAMLYSNQPQHF; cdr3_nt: TGTGCCAGCAGTTTACTTGGGGGCCCCGCGATGCTATATAGCAATCAGCCCCAGCATTTT
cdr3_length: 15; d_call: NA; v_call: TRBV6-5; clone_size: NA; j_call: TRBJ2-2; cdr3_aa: CASWRWQGNTGELFF; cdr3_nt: TGTGCCAGCTGGAGATGGCAGGGGAACACCGGGGAGCTGTTTTTT
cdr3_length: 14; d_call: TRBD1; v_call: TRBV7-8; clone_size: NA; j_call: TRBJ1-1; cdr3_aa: CASSQGQSRAEAFF; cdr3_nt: TGTGCCAGCAGCCAGGGACAGTCAAGGGCTGAAGCTTTCTTT
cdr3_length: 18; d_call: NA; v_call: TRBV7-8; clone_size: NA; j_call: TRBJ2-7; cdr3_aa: CASSKALETTSFTYEQYF; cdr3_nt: TGTGCCAGCAGCAAAGCCCTGGAGACCACTTCGTTTACCTACGAGCAGTACTTC
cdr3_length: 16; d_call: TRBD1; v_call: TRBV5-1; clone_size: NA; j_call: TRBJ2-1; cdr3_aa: CASSVLGTATYNEQFF; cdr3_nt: TGCGCCAGCAGCGTCCTAGGGACAGCCACTTACAATGAGCAGTTCTTC
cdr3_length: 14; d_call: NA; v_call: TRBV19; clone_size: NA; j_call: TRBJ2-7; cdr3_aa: CASSMVDSSYEQYF; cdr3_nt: TGTGCCAGTAGTATGGTAGATTCCTCCTACGAGCAGTACTTC
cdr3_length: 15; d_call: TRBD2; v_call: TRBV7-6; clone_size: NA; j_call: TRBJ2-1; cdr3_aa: CASSATSGLFNEQFF; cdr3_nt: TGTGCCAGCAGCGCCACTAGCGGCCTCTTCAATGAGCAGTTCTTC
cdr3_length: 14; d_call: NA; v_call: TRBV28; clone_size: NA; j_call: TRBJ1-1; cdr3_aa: CASSWDIPNTEAFF; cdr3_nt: TGTGCCAGCAGTTGGGACATACCGAACACTGAAGCTTTCTTT
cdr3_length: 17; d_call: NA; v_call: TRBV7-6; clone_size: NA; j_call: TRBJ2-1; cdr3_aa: CASSLVVATSSYNEQFF; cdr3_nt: TGTGCCAGCAGCTTAGTGGTAGCGACAAGCTCCTACAATGAGCAGTTCTTC
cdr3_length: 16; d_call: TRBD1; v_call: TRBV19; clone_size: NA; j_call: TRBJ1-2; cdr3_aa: CASSPVKGTGSRGYTF; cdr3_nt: TGTGCCAGTAGTCCCGTCAAGGGGACAGGGTCTCGGGGCTACACCTTC
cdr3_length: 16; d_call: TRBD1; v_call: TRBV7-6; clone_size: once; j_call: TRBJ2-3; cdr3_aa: CASSPMTGEGTDTQYF; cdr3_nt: TGTGCCAGCAGCCCGATGACAGGGGAAGGCACAGATACGCAGTATTTT
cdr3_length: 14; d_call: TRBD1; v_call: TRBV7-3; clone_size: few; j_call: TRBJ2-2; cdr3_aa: CASRGGAGTGELFF; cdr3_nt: TGTGCCAGCAGAGGGGGCGCAGGCACCGGGGAGCTGTTTTTT
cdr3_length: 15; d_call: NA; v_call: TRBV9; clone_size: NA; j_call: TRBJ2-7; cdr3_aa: CASSVTPSVFYEQYF; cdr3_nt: TGTGCCAGCAGCGTAACCCCTAGCGTATTCTACGAGCAGTACTTC